This T cell receptor beta chain is from a study of shared clonotypes between healthy human individuals. Whole-study findings and limits: Between several donors, naive CD4 clonotypes were shared at a level of approximately 5%. Clonotypes not shared had lower generation probabilities than those common to all four donors.

This table comes from immunoSEQ multiplex PCR, and its TCRdb copy is limited to in-frame clones, with some not included. The top ten hold around 0.14% of the sample, which has roughly 2.5 million clones, more than 90% seen once. Every contributor of samples was a Caucasian grown-up residing in Nashville, Tennessee. In the case of this clone: Its antigen remains unknown.

Material: naive CD4+ T cells sorted from blood. As for subset: CD45RA+ positively selected. The TCR comes from a man aged 18 to 30 in good health.

This CDR3 reads CAISESNLLAGGRETQYF. The CDR3 DNA reads TGTGCCATCAGTGAGTCGAATCTCCTAGCGGGGGGGAGAGAGACCCAGTACTTC. V and J are TRBV10-3 and TRBJ2-5; 12 nucleotides match TRBD2. The trim removed 0 bases at V and 4 bases at J, leaving 9 bases unmatched. This CDR3 spans 18 amino acids. Germline V CDR1 and CDR2: ENHRY, SYGVKD.